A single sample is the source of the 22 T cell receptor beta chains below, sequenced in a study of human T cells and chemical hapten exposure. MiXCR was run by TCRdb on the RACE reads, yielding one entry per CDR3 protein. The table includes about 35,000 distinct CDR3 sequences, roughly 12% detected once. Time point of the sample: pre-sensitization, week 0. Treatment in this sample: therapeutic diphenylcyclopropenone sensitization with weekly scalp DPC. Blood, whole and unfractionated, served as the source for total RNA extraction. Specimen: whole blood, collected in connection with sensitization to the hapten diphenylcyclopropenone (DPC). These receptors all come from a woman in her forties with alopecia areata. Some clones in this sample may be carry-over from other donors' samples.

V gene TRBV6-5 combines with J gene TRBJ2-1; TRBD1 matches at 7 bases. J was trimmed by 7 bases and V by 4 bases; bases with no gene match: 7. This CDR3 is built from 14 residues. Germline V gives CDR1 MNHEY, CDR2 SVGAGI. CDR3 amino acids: CASSSPGTVNEQFF. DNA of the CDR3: TGTGCCAGCAGTTCTCCCGGGACAGTAAATGAGCAGTTCTTC.

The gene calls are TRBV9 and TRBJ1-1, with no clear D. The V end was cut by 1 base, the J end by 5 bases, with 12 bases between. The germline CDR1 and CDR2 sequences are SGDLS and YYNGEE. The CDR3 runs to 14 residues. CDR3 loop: CASSVIGESTEAFF. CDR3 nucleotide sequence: TGTGCCAGCAGCGTAATAGGAGAGAGTACTGAAGCTTTCTTT.

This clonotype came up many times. The CDR3 spells CASSGGRGALETQYF. CDR3 coding DNA: TGCGCCAGTTCTGGGGGCAGGGGAGCCCTGGAGACCCAGTACTTC. This chain joins TRBV5-1 and TRBJ2-5; weak D call: TRBD1 (6 bases). The germline V gene encodes CDR1 SGHRS and CDR2 YFSETQ. This CDR3 has 15 amino acids. Trimming shortened V by 8 bases and J by 5 bases, and 22 bases separated the two germline ends.

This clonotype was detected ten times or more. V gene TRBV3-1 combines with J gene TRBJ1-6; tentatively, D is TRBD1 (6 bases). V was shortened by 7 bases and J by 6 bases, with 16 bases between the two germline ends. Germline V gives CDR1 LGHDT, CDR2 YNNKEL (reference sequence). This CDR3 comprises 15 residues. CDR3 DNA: TGTGCCAGCAACCAGGACGGGGGCGCTAATTCACCCCTCCACTTT. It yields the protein CASNQDGGANSPLHF.

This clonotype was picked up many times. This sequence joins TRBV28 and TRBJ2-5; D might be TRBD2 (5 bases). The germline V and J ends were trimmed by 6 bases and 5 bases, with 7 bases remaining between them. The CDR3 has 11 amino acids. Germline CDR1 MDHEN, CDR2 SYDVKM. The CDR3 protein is CASSLAETQYF. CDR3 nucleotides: TGTGCCAGCAGCTTAGCGGAGACCCAGTACTTC. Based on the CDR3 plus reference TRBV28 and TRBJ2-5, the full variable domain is DVKVTQSSRYLVKRTGEKVFLECVQDMDHENMFWYRQDPGLGLRLIYFSYDVKMKEKGDIPEGYSVSREKKERFSLILESASTNQTSMYLCASSLAETQYFGPGTRLLVL.

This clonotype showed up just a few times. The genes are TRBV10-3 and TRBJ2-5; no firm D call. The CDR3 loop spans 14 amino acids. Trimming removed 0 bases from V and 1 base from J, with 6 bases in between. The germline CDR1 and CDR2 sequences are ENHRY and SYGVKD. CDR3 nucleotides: TGTGCCATCAGTGAGTCTTCTACCCAAGAGACCCAGTACTTC. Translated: CAISESSTQETQYF.

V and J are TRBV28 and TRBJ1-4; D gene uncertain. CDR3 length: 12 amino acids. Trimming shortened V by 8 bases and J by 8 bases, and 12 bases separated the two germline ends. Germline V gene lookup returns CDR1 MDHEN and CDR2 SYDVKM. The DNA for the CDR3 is TGTGCCAGCGCCGAGGGCTGGGAAAAACTGTTTTTT. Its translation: CASAEGWEKLFF.

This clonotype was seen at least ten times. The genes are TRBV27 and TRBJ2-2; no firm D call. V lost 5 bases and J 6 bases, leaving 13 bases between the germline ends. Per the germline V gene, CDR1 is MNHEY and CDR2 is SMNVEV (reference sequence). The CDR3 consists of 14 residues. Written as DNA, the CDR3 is TGTGCCAGCAGTGTGGCCTCTAGGGCCGGGGAGCTGTTTTTT. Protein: CASSVASRAGELFF.

This CDR3 reads CSAATNEKLFF. CDR3 in DNA: TGCAGTGCTGCAACTAATGAAAAACTGTTTTTT. The chain links TRBV20-1 to TRBJ1-4; no definite D call. The germline gives CDR1 DFQATT, CDR2 SNEGSKA (reference sequence). The CDR3 contains 11 residues. Trimming left V 5 bases short and J 0 bases short, with 1 base between.

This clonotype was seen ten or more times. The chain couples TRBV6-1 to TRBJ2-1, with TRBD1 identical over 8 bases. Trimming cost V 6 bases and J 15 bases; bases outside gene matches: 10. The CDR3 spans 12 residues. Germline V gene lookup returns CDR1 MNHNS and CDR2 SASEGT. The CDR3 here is CASSPPSTGVFF. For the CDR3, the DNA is TGTGCCAGCAGCCCACCTTCGACAGGGGTGTTCTTC.

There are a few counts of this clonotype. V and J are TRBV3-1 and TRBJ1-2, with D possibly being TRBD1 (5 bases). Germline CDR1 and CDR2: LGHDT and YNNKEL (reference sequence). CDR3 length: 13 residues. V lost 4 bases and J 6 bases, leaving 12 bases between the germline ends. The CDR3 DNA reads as TGTGCCAGCAGCCGAGGGACGGCTGATGGCTACACCTTC. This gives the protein CASSRGTADGYTF.

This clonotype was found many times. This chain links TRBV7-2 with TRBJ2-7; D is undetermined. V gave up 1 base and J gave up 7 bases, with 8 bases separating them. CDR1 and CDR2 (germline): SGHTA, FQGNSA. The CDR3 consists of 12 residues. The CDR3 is CASSLVTAEQYF. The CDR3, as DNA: TGTGCCAGCAGCTTAGTTACAGCTGAGCAGTACTTC.

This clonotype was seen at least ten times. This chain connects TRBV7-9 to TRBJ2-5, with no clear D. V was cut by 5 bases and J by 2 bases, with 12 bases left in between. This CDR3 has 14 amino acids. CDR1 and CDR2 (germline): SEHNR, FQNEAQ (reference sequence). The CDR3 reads CASSPTVGQETQYF. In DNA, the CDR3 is TGTGCCAGCAGCCCCACAGTGGGTCAAGAGACCCAGTACTTC.

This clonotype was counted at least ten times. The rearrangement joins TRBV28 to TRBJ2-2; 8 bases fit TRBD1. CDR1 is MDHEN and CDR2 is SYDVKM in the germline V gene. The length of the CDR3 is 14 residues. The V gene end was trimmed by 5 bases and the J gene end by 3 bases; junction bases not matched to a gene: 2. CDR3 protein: CASSGQGHTGELFF. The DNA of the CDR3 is TGTGCCAGCAGTGGACAGGGCCACACCGGGGAGCTGTTTTTT.

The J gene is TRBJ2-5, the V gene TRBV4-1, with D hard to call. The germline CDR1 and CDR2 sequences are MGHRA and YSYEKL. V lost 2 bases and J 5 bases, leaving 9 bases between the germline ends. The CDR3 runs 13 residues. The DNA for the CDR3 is TGCGCCAGCAGCCAACGAAGGCGGGAGACCCAGTACTTC. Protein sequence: CASSQRRRETQYF.

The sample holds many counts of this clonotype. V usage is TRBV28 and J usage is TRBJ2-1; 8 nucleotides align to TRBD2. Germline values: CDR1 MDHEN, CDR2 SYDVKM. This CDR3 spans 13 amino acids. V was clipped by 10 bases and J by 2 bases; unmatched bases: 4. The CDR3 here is CATGAGAYNEQFF. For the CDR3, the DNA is TGTGCCACAGGAGCGGGGGCCTACAATGAGCAGTTCTTC.

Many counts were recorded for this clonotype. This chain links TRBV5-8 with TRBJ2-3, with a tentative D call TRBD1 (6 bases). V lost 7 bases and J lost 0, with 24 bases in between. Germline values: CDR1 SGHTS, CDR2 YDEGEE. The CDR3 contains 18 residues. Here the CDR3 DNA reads TGTGCCAGCTCATTCTTCAAGTACGGGACATCTAGCACAGATACGCAGTATTTT. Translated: CASSFFKYGTSSTDTQYF. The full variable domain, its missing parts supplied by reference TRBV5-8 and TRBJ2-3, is EAGVTQSPTHLIKTRGQQATLRCSPISGHTSVYWYQQALGLGLQFLLWYDEGEERNRGNFPPRFSGRQFPNYSSELNVNALELEDSALYLCASSFFKYGTSSTDTQYFGPGTRLTVL.

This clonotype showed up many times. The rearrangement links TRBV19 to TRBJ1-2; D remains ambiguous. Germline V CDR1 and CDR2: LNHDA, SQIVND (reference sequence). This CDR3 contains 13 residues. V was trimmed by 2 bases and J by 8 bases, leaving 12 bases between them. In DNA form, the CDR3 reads TGTGCCAGTAGTATAAGGCCGGAGGACGGCTACACCTTC. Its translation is CASSIRPEDGYTF.

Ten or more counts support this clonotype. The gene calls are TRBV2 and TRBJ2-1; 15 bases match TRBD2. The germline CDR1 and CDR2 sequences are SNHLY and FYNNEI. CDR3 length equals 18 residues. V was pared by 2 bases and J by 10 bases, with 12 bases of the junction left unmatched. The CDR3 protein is CASSELTPGLAGGGEQFF. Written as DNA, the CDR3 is TGTGCCAGCAGTGAACTCACACCGGGACTAGCGGGAGGAGGGGAGCAGTTCTTC.

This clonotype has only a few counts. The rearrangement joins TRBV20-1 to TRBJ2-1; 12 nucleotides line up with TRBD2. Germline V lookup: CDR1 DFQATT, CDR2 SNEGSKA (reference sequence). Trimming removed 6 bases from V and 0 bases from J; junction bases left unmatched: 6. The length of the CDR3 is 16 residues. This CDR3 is CSARLAGALSYNEQFF. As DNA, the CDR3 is TGCAGTGCCAGACTAGCGGGAGCCCTCTCCTACAATGAGCAGTTCTTC.

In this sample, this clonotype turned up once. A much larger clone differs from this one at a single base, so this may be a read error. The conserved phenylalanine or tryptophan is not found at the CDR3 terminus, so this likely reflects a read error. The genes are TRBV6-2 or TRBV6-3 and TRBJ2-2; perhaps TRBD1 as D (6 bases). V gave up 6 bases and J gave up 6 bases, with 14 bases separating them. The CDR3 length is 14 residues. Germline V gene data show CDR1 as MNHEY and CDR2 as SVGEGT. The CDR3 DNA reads TGTGCCAGCAGCTTGGGACATTGGTCCGGGGAGCTGTTTTTA. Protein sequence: CASSLGHWSGELFL.

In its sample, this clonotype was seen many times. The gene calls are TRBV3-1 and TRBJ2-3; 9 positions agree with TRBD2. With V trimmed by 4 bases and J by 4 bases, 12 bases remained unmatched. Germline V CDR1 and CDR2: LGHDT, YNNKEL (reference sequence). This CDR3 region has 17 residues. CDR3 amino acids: CASSLSTVAGAADTQYF. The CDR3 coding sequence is TGTGCCAGCAGCCTTTCGACGGTAGCGGGAGCGGCAGATACGCAGTATTTT.